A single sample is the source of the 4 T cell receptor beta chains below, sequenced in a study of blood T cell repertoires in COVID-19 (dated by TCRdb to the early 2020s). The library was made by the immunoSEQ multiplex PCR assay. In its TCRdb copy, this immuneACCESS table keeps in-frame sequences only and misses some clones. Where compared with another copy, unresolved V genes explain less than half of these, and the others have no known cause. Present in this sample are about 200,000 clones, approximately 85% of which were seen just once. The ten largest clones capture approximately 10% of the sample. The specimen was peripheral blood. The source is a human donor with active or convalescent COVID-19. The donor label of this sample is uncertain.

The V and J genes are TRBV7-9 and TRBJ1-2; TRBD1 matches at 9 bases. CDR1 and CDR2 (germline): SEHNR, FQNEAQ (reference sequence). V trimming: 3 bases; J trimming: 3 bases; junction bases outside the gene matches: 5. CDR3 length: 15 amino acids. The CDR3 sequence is CASSLGQGGDYGYTF. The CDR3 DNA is TGTGCCAGCAGCTTGGGACAGGGAGGGGACTATGGCTACACCTTC.

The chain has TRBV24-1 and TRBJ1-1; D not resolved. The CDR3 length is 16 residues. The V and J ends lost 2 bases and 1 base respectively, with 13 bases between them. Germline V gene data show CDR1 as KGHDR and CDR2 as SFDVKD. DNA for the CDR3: TGTGCCACCAGTGATTCACGAGCGGGGTGGAACACTGAAGCTTTCTTT. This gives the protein CATSDSRAGWNTEAFF.

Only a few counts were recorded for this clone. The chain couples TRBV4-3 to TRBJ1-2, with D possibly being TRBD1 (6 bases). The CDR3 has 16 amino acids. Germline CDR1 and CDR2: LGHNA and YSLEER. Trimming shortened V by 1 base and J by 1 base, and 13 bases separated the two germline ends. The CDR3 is CASSQGLLQGNYGYTF. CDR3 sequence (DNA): TGCGCCAGCAGCCAAGGTCTGCTACAGGGTAACTATGGCTACACCTTC.

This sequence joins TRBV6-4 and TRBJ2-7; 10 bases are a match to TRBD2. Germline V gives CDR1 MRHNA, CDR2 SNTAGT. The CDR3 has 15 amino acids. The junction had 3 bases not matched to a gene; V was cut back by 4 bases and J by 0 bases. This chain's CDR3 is CASSVQREGSYEQYF. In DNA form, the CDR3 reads TGTGCCAGCAGTGTCCAGCGGGAGGGCTCCTACGAGCAGTACTTC.